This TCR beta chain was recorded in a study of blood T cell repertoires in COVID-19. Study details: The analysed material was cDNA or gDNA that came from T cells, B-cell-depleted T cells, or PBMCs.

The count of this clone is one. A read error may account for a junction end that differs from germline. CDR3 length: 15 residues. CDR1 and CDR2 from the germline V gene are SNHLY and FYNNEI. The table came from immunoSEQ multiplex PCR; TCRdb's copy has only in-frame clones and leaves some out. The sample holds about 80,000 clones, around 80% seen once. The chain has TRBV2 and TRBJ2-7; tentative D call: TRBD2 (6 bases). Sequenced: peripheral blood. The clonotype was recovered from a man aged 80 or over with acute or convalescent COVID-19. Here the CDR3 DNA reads TGTGCCAGCAGTGAAGGGGTCACGGCGGGGTACGGGCAGTACTTC. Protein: CASSEGVTAGYGQYF. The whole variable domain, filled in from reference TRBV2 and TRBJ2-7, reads EPEVTQTPSHQVTQMGQEVILRCVPISNHLYFYWYRQILGQKVEFLVSFYNNEISEKSEIFDDQFSVERPDGSNFTLKIRSTKLEDSAMYFCASSEGVTAGYGQYFGPGTRLTVT.